At least ten counts were recorded for the clone carrying this T cell receptor beta chain. The authors ran a second PCR of about 7 to 12 cycles using a sample-barcoded 5' primer and a J-beta primer mix. Each CDR3 protein is one row after TCRdb ran MiXCR on the 5' RACE reads. Of over 500,000 distinct CDR3 sequences in the sample, 52% were seen once. This record belongs to a study of blood T cells in healthy people across ages. J gave up 5 bases and V 3 bases, and 2 bases lay outside the gene matches. This CDR3 is built from 13 residues. The specimen was blood. This chain links TRBV12-3 or TRBV12-4 with TRBJ2-5; 8 nucleotides agree with TRBD2. This clonotype originated in a woman over 75 in good health. The CDR3 DNA follows: TGTGCCAGCAGTTTCGGGAGGGGTGAGACCCAGTACTTC. Translated: CASSFGRGETQYF.